Below are 10 T cell receptor beta chains sequenced from a single sample in a study of vaccination effects on CD4 cells after COVID-19. Sequencing used immunoSEQ multiplex PCR; TCRdb keeps in-frame clones, though not all of them. Seen here are over 50,000 clones, around three quarters observed once, and the top ten hold 1% to 1.5%. Antigens of these TCRs are unknown. Prior to sequencing, the ViraFEST assay stimulated PBMC with viral peptide pools, which expanded the antigen-specific CD4+ T cells. Having been cultured for about ten days, the cells underwent CD4+ T cell isolation. Participants were vaccinated with two doses of either the BNT162b2 or mRNA-1273 vaccine. The sequences come from CD4+ T cells from PBMCs cultured with HCoV-229E spike peptides, collected after COVID-19 vaccination. Receptors were obtained from a human donor who received a COVID-19 vaccine.

The V call is TRBV6-6, the J call TRBJ2-1; TRBD1 might be the D (6 bases). Germline V gene data show CDR1 as MNHNY and CDR2 as SVGAGI (reference sequence). The V and J ends lost 4 bases and 9 bases respectively, with 22 bases between them. This CDR3 has 16 amino acids. The CDR3 DNA follows: TGTGCCAGCAGTTCGAGCCTGGGACAAGGTGGTGGTGAGCAGTTCTTC. Protein sequence: CASSSSLGQGGGEQFF.

This rearrangement joins TRBV11-2 to TRBJ1-4, with D maybe TRBD1 (6 bases). The germline gives CDR1 SGHAT, CDR2 FQNNGV. Trimming took off 5 bases at V and 2 bases at J, with 9 bases between the two ends. The length of the CDR3 is 14 residues. CDR3 sequence (DNA): TGTGCCAGCAGCCTCACAGGGACTAATGAAAAACTGTTTTTT. Encoded protein: CASSLTGTNEKLFF. Full variable domain (remainder filled in from reference TRBV11-2 and TRBJ1-4): EAGVAQSPRYKIIEKRQSVAFWCNPISGHATLYWYQQILGQGPKLLIQFQNNGVVDDSQLPKDRFSAERLKGVDSTLKIQPAKLEDSAVYLCASSLTGTNEKLFFGSGTQLSVL.

This clone was observed a few times. This chain links TRBV5-1 with TRBJ2-7, with 7 bases identical to TRBD1. Germline V lookup: CDR1 SGHRS, CDR2 YFSETQ. The CDR3 is 12 residues long. CDR3 DNA: TGCGCCAGCAGCTTGGAGAGGGGGCGCGAGAACGTC. As protein: CASSLERGRENV.

The V and J genes are TRBV2 and TRBJ1-4; maybe TRBD1 (6 bases). Germline assignment: CDR1 SNHLY and CDR2 FYNNEI. Deletions cut 8 bases from V and 3 bases from J, with 16 bases between. The CDR3 loop spans 15 amino acids. For the CDR3, the DNA is TGTGCCAGCGCGAATCAGGGGTCGCCTAATGAAAAACTGTTTTTT. Its translation is CASANQGSPNEKLFF.

By sample share, this clone is medium-sized. The chain links TRBV4-2 to TRBJ2-7; tentative D call: TRBD1 (6 bases). The germline V gene has CDR1 LGHNA and CDR2 YNFKEQ. This CDR3 contains 13 residues. The V end was cut by 0 bases, the J end by 7 bases, with 10 bases between. The CDR3 DNA follows: TGTGCCAGCAGCCAAGATCTAGGGGGAGAGCAGTACGTC. Its translation is CASSQDLGGEQYV.

The chain couples TRBV19 to TRBJ1-2, with 7 nucleotides matching TRBD1. The length of the CDR3 is 14 residues. Germline V gene lookup returns CDR1 LNHDA and CDR2 SQIVND (reference sequence). After removal of 3 bases from V and 4 bases from J, the junction contained 5 bases not matched to a gene. DNA for the CDR3: TGTGCCAGTAGTATTCGGGACAGTTTCTATGGCTACACCTTC. Protein product: CASSIRDSFYGYTF.

The chain recombines TRBV5-1 with TRBJ1-6, with 9 bases fitting TRBD1. CDR3 length: 14 residues. Germline V gene sequence: CDR1 SGHRS, CDR2 YFSETQ. J lost 14 bases, V lost 3 bases, and 9 bases had no gene match. CDR3 bases: TGCGCCAGCAGCTCCGGACAGGGGCCGCCTTCCCTCCACTTT. Translation gives CASSSGQGPPSLHF.

The V gene is TRBV11-3, the J gene TRBJ1-4, with D unclear. The CDR3 consists of 16 residues. Trimming shortened V by 0 bases and J by 7 bases, and 15 bases separated the two germline ends. Germline CDR1 and CDR2: SGHNT and YENEEA. This CDR3 reads CASSLDLVSAGEKLFF. Here the CDR3 DNA reads TGTGCCAGCAGCTTAGATCTGGTCAGCGCTGGTGAAAAACTGTTTTTT.

V and J are TRBV9 and TRBJ1-2; D is possibly TRBD1 (6 bases). V lost 0 bases to trimming and J lost 8 bases, with 11 bases between them. The CDR3 spans 13 residues. Germline V gene lookup returns CDR1 SGDLS and CDR2 YYNGEE. This chain's CDR3 is CASSVEAGVGYTF. The DNA of the CDR3 is TGTGCCAGCAGCGTAGAAGCAGGGGTAGGCTACACCTTC.

This rearrangement joins TRBV20-1 to TRBJ1-3; the D is unclear. With 6 bases removed from V and 0 bases from J, the gap between germline ends came to 12 bases. The germline V gene has CDR1 DFQATT and CDR2 SNEGSKA (reference sequence). The CDR3 has 14 amino acids. The CDR3 DNA is TGCAGTGCGAGTAACAGTGACTCTGGAAACACCATATATTTT. Its protein product is CSASNSDSGNTIYF.